A selection of T cell receptor beta chains follows, all from one sample in a study of cytotoxic CD8 clonotypes in ibrutinib-treated CLL. Produced via immunoSEQ multiplex PCR; TCRdb's table is partial and in-frame only. The table has some 310,000 clones, just under 80% seen once; the top ten hold over 6.5%. This specimen consisted of PBMCs, obtained before ibrutinib treatment. The source of these receptors is a human donor with chronic lymphocytic leukemia. The CDR3 runs from the conserved cysteine through the conserved F or W. The D gene is left open where the match is weak. Clone size is shown for a subset of rows, as once, few, many or a class of expanded clone.

v_call,clone_size,d_call,j_call,cdr3_nt,cdr3_aa
TRBV7-2,-,-,TRBJ2-7,TGTGCCAGCAGCTCCTTCGGACAGATCCAATCCTACGAGCAGTACTTC,CASSSFGQIQSYEQYF
TRBV30,-,-,TRBJ1-1,TGTGCCTGGAGCTACCCTTGGCAGTTGAACACTGAAGCTTTCTTT,CAWSYPWQLNTEAFF
TRBV19,once,-,TRBJ1-2,TGTGCCAGTAGTACGGCCTGGCAGGGGCTATTGAACTATGGCTACACCTTC,CASSTAWQGLLNYGYTF
TRBV14,once,-,TRBJ2-5,TGTGCCAGCAGCCCCCTGGGGGGAGAAGAGACCCAGTACTTC,CASSPLGGEETQYF
TRBV19,-,TRBD1,TRBJ1-2,TGTGCCAGTAGTCCCCCGGGACAGGGGTTCTTGATGTATGGCTACACCTTC,CASSPPGQGFLMYGYTF
TRBV7-7,-,-,TRBJ2-5,TGTGCTAGCAGCTTAGCCCCAGGGGAGACCCAGTACTTC,CASSLAPGETQYF
TRBV9,-,TRBD1,TRBJ1-1,TGTGCCAGCAGCGTAGGGACAGGGGCTATTATGAACACTGAAGCTTTCTTT,CASSVGTGAIMNTEAFF
TRBV7-9,few,-,TRBJ1-5,TGTGCCAGCAGCTTTCTTATGGGGCCCCAGCATTTT,CASSFLMGPQHF
TRBV4-2,-,TRBD2,TRBJ2-4,TGTGCCAGCAGCCGCCCGGAAACCGGGACTAATTTCCAAAACATTCAGTACTTC,CASSRPETGTNFQNIQYF
TRBV6-1,-,TRBD1,TRBJ1-1,TGTGCCAGCAGTGACCCGGGACAGCCAAATATGAACACTGAAGCTTTCTTT,CASSDPGQPNMNTEAFF
TRBV10-1,few,-,TRBJ2-3,TGCGCCAGCAGCGGGAGCGGGACAGATACGCAGTATTTT,CASSGSGTDTQYF
TRBV4-3,-,TRBD2,TRBJ2-1,TGCGCCAGCACCTCTAACGGGGCGGGACTAGGTAATGAGCAGTTCTTC,CASTSNGAGLGNEQFF
TRBV12-5,-,-,TRBJ2-1,TGTGCTAGTGCCCGAGTACCGAGCTCCTACAATGAGCAGTTCTTC,CASARVPSSYNEQFF
TRBV27,-,-,TRBJ2-7,TGTGCCAGCAGTTTAACCGGGACAAGCCTCTACGAGCAGTACTTC,CASSLTGTSLYEQYF
TRBV10-3,few,TRBD1,TRBJ2-5,TGTGCCATGGGAAGGACAGGGGTTGAGACCCAGTACTTC,CAMGRTGVETQYF
TRBV4-2,few,-,TRBJ1-5,TGTGCCAGCAGCCCATCCCGACCTGACAGTAGCAATCAGCCCCAGCATTTT,CASSPSRPDSSNQPQHF
TRBV5-8,-,TRBD1,TRBJ2-6,TGTGCCAGCAGGGACAGGGGACTGCGGGGGGCCAACGTCCTGACTTTC,CASRDRGLRGANVLTF
TRBV19,once,-,TRBJ2-5,TGTGCCAGTAGTATTGCGGAGACCCAGTACTTC,CASSIAETQYF
TRBV14,few,-,TRBJ1-2,TGTGCCAGCAGCCAAGCAGGGACTGGCTACACCTTC,CASSQAGTGYTF
TRBV7-2,-,-,TRBJ1-3,TGTGCCAGCAGCTTGGGGCCGGACACTGGAAACACCATATATTTT,CASSLGPDTGNTIYF
TRBV4-2,-,-,TRBJ1-1,TGTGCCAGCAGCCGAGCGGGGGACGTGGGCACTGAAGCTTTCTTT,CASSRAGDVGTEAFF
TRBV4-2,-,-,TRBJ2-2,TGTGCCAGCAGCCAACTAACGGGCTCGAACACCGGGGAGCTGTTTTTT,CASSQLTGSNTGELFF
TRBV5-1,few,-,TRBJ2-2,TGCGCCAGCAGCTTGGTCGCACAGGCCACCGGGGAGCTGTTTTTT,CASSLVAQATGELFF
TRBV6-1,-,-,TRBJ2-7,TGTGCCAGCGACCAAGGGCTAGCGATGTACGAGCAGTACTTC,CASDQGLAMYEQYF
TRBV11-2,once,-,TRBJ2-5,TGTGCCAGCAGCTTAGGGGACCAAGAGACCCAGTACTTC,CASSLGDQETQYF
TRBV29-1,few,-,TRBJ1-5,TGCGACGCAAGGGGCCGAGGCAATCAGCCCCAGCATTTT,CDARGRGNQPQHF
TRBV28,-,-,TRBJ1-2,TGTGCCAGCAGTTCCCCTCAGCGGGACACCTTC,CASSSPQRDTF
TRBV5-1,-,-,TRBJ2-2,TGCGCCAGCAGCTTGGCCGGCACACTAGGTCCGAGCACCGGGGAGCTGTTTTTT,CASSLAGTLGPSTGELFF
TRBV4-3,-,-,TRBJ2-5,TGCGCCAGCAGCCAAGATCGCAGGGGAGGGACCCAGTACTTC,CASSQDRRGGTQYF
TRBV5-1,-,TRBD1,TRBJ2-7,TGCGCCAGCAGCTTCTCCGGGACAGGGGGTTACGAGCAGTACTTC,CASSFSGTGGYEQYF
TRBV7-6,-,-,TRBJ1-2,TGTGCCAGCAGCTTAGCGTCTGGACGCTCGCAGATATATGGCTACACCTTC,CASSLASGRSQIYGYTF
TRBV27,-,-,TRBJ1-5,TGTGCCAGCAGTTGGGACCTTTCAGGAGCCCAGCATTTT,CASSWDLSGAQHF
TRBV10-2,-,-,TRBJ1-2,TGCGCCAGCAGAGGGCCCGGTTTTCACTACACCTTC,CASRGPGFHYTF
TRBV15,-,-,TRBJ2-5,TGTGCCACCAGCACCTCAAGCCCCACGGGACACAGACCTTCTAAAGAGACCCAGTACTTC,CATSTSSPTGHRPSKETQYF
TRBV6-5,few,-,TRBJ2-2,TGTGCCAGCACCAGCGCCGGCTCCGGGGAGCTGTTTTTT,CASTSAGSGELFF
TRBV11-3,-,-,TRBJ2-7,TGTGCCAGCAGCCCACTCCGGGGAGGCGAGCAGTACTTC,CASSPLRGGEQYF
TRBV2,-,-,TRBJ2-7,TGTGCCAGCAGCGTACGAGGGGTTGTAGGGTACGAGCAGTACTTC,CASSVRGVVGYEQYF
TRBV5-4,-,TRBD2,TRBJ2-3,TGTGCCAGCAGCCCTCGGACTAGCGGGAGGACAGATACGCAGTATTTT,CASSPRTSGRTDTQYF
TRBV7-9,once,TRBD1,TRBJ1-1,TGTGCCAGCAGCTCGCGAATACAGGGGGCTCTGAACACTGAAGCTTTCTTT,CASSSRIQGALNTEAFF
TRBV28,once,TRBD1,TRBJ2-7,TGTGCCAGCAGTTTGCCCGGGACAGTCAACGAGCAGTACTTC,CASSLPGTVNEQYF
TRBV6-5,-,-,TRBJ1-1,TGTGCCAGCAGACCGACCTCTCGCGATCCAGAAGCTTTCTTT,CASRPTSRDPEAFF
TRBV5-1,-,-,TRBJ2-1,TGCGCCAGCAGTGTAGCGAGGAGGCGATATGAGCAGTTCTTC,CASSVARRRYEQFF
TRBV6-1,-,-,TRBJ1-1,TGTGCCAGCAGTGAAGCGTTTGGGTTCCAAGGAGCTTTCTTT,CASSEAFGFQGAFF
TRBV7-6,-,-,TRBJ1-2,TGTGCCAGCAGCCCCGACCCGACAGGCGCTACTGGCTACACCTTC,CASSPDPTGATGYTF
TRBV4-3,-,-,TRBJ1-4,TGCGCCAGCAGCCGCGAACTCGGACGGTACAATGAAAAACTGTTTTTT,CASSRELGRYNEKLFF
TRBV9,-,TRBD1,TRBJ1-1,TGTGCCAGCAGCGTAGGGGACAGGAACACTGAAGCTTTCTTT,CASSVGDRNTEAFF
TRBV30,-,-,TRBJ1-3,TGTGCCTGGAGTGTACGTCCTCGAACACGGGGAAACACCATATATTTT,CAWSVRPRTRGNTIYF
TRBV5-1,-,TRBD2,TRBJ2-1,TGCGCCAGCAGCTTGGCCGGAGGACTAGCGGGATATACTTCCTACAATGAGCAGTTCTTC,CASSLAGGLAGYTSYNEQFF
TRBV10-2,-,-,TRBJ2-7,TGCGCCAGCAGTGAGTCAGGCAGGGAGGCCTACGAGCAGTACTTC,CASSESGREAYEQYF
TRBV5-1,once,TRBD2,TRBJ2-7,TGCGCCAGCAGCTTGGGACCTGGACTAGCGGGAGCCTACGAGCAGTACTTC,CASSLGPGLAGAYEQYF
TRBV5-1,-,TRBD1,TRBJ2-3,TGCGCCAGCAGCCGACAGGGATGGATGACAGATACGCAGTATTTT,CASSRQGWMTDTQYF
TRBV30,-,-,TRBJ2-1,TGTGCCTGGAGTGTAGGACTGTTAGATGAGCAGTTCTTC,CAWSVGLLDEQFF
TRBV28,-,-,TRBJ2-1,TGTGCCAGCAGTTTAGTGTCCCCACACAATGAGCAGTTCTTC,CASSLVSPHNEQFF
TRBV11-2,-,-,TRBJ1-1,TGTGCCAGCAGCTTTGGACCGAACACTGAAGCTTTCTTT,CASSFGPNTEAFF
TRBV9,-,TRBD2,TRBJ2-7,TGTGCCAGCGGGGCGGGAGAGTCCTACGAGCAGTACTTC,CASGAGESYEQYF
TRBV11-3,-,TRBD2,TRBJ2-3,TGTGCCAGCAGCTTAGGTGCTAGCGGGGGGGGCACAGATACGCAGTATTTT,CASSLGASGGGTDTQYF
TRBV7-6,-,-,TRBJ2-2,TGTGCCAGCAGCTTAAAGGTTTCGGGGGAGCTGTTTTTT,CASSLKVSGELFF